This T cell receptor (beta chain) was captured by sequencing in a study of CD8+ T cells in alopecia areata. Across the whole study: Treated patients received oral tofacitinib, 5 to 10 mg twice daily. General study findings and limits: In lesional scalp, particularly from alopecia totalis/universalis, clonality was higher than in normal scalp. Possibly because of HLA-related factors, TCR sharing was less clear across patients than in mice.

Lesional scalp tissue (obtained by punch biopsy) and peripheral blood were collected from alopecia areata patients. The CDR3 consists of 16 residues. Germline V gene lookup returns CDR1 SGHTA and CDR2 FQGNSA. V lost 6 bases to trimming and J lost 3 bases, with 20 bases between them. Details on this clone: As yet, its antigen is unknown.

cDNA serving as the sequencing template came from extracted, reverse transcribed RNA. Sequencing was performed with immunoSEQ multiplex PCR; in TCRdb, only in-frame clones are kept and a portion is missing. The sample lists over 15,000 clones, around 66% seen once, with 6.1% in the top ten. The origin of this receptor is a human donor with alopecia areata. The specimen was skin, collected at week 0. The chain carries TRBV7-2 and TRBJ1-2, with D maybe TRBD1 (5 bases). The CDR3: CASSQGPGVSDYGYTF. In DNA form, the CDR3 reads TGTGCCAGCAGTCAGGGTCCCGGGGTCTCCGACTATGGCTACACCTTC.